The 29 T cell receptor beta chains below come from one sample, sequenced in a study of cytomegalovirus exposure and HLA in healthy donors. Sequencing was performed with immunoSEQ multiplex PCR; in TCRdb, only in-frame clones are kept and a portion is missing. The table shows about 60,000 clones, with about 96% occurring only once. Sample: PBMCs. These receptors were collected from a man between 18 and 29 years old in good health and CMV-seronegative.

The V gene is TRBV21-1, the J gene TRBJ1-5. TRBV21-1 counts as a pseudogene. This CDR3 spans 17 amino acids. The CDR3 region has the DNA TGTGCCAGCAGCAAAGCGCGGGAAGGGTCGCCCTCGAAGCCCCAGCATTTT. Protein sequence: CASSKAREGSPSKPQHF.

The chain carries TRBV28 and TRBJ1-4; 7 bases are a match to TRBD1. Per the germline V gene, CDR1 is MDHEN and CDR2 is SYDVKM. Unmatched junction bases numbered 8, after V lost 6 bases and J lost 4 bases. The CDR3 contains 15 residues. CDR3 coding DNA: TGTGCCAGCAGACGCGACAGGGTGGGTAATGAAAAACTGTTTTTT. Its translation: CASRRDRVGNEKLFF.

The chain joins TRBV7-2 to TRBJ2-6, with 9 nucleotides matching TRBD2. After removal of 1 base from V and 0 bases from J, the junction contained 4 bases not matched to a gene. Germline-derived CDR1 and CDR2 are SGHTA and FQGNSA. This CDR3 has 18 residues. The CDR3 here is CASSLVASGASGANVLTF. Written as DNA, the CDR3 is TGTGCCAGCAGCTTAGTGGCTAGCGGGGCCTCTGGGGCCAACGTCCTGACTTTC.

The rearrangement uses TRBV5-4 and TRBJ2-1; 7 bases are a match to TRBD2. With 5 bases clipped from V and 4 bases from J, the junction kept 9 bases outside the gene matches. The CDR3 has 15 amino acids. Germline V CDR1 and CDR2: SGHNT, YYREEE (reference sequence). In nucleotides, the CDR3 is TGTGCCAGCAGTCAGCGGACTAGAAGTTACAATGAGCAGTTCTTC. Protein product: CASSQRTRSYNEQFF.

The chain uses TRBV19 and TRBJ2-3; 10 nucleotides align to TRBD2. The ends lost 5 bases at V and 1 base at J; junction bases unmatched: 6. CDR3 length equals 16 residues. Germline V gene data show CDR1 as LNHDA and CDR2 as SQIVND (reference sequence). CDR3 in amino acids: CASSPQLAGRTDTQYF. CDR3 nucleotide sequence: TGTGCCAGTAGTCCGCAACTAGCGGGGCGCACAGATACGCAGTATTTT.

This clone occurred once. The rearrangement joins TRBV6-1 to TRBJ1-4; D is ambiguous. Germline lookup yields CDR1 MNHNS and CDR2 SASEGT. The CDR3 covers 16 residues. V was trimmed by 0 bases and J by 1 base, leaving 9 bases between them. CDR3 bases: TGTGCCAGCAGTGAAGCGGCTCGGGGAACTAATGAAAAACTGTTTTTT. Encoded protein: CASSEAARGTNEKLFF.

The chain is built from TRBV30 and TRBJ2-6; D not certain. Between the trimmed V and J ends, which lost 2 bases and 0 bases, there was a span of 11 bases. The CDR3 is made up of 16 amino acids. CDR1 is GTSNPN, CDR2 SVGIG, per germline (reference sequence). The CDR3 coding sequence is TGTGCCTGGAGTCGGGTGGTGAGCTCTGGGGCCAACGTCCTGACTTTC. It codes for CAWSRVVSSGANVLTF.

This rearrangement joins TRBV7-2 to TRBJ2-6, with a possible D match to TRBD2 (5 bases). With 6 bases removed from V and 2 bases from J, the gap between germline ends came to 8 bases. Germline values: CDR1 SGHTA, CDR2 FQGNSA. The CDR3 covers 14 residues. The CDR3 sequence is CASRIGAGANVLTF. The CDR3 DNA follows: TGTGCCAGCAGGATCGGGGCTGGGGCCAACGTCCTGACTTTC.

V is TRBV10-3 and J is TRBJ2-5; TRBD1 might be the D (6 bases). CDR3 size: 14 residues. CDR1 is ENHRY and CDR2 is SYGVKD in the germline V gene. V gave up 0 bases and J gave up 2 bases, with 7 bases separating them. This CDR3 is CAISESRGQETQYF. The CDR3 DNA is TGTGCCATCAGTGAGTCGAGGGGGCAAGAGACCCAGTACTTC.

The chain recombines TRBV9 with TRBJ2-7; TRBD2 aligns across 11 bases. Germline CDR1 and CDR2: SGDLS and YYNGEE. With 0 bases clipped from V and 2 bases from J, the junction kept 4 bases outside the gene matches. The CDR3 runs 16 residues. Here the CDR3 DNA reads TGTGCCAGCAGCGTAGCCGGGACTAGCGGTACCTACGAGCAGTACTTC. Translating gives CASSVAGTSGTYEQYF.

The gene calls are TRBV18 and TRBJ2-5, with 7 bases matching TRBD1. This CDR3 spans 15 amino acids. V dropped 0 bases and J dropped 2; count of bases not matched to a gene: 3. Germline loops: CDR1 KGHSH, CDR2 LQKENI. CDR3 region: CASSPPGQLQETQYF. Written as DNA, the CDR3 is TGTGCCAGCTCACCACCGGGACAGCTGCAAGAGACCCAGTACTTC. The whole variable domain, remainder taken from reference TRBV18 and TRBJ2-5, is NAGVMQNPRHLVRRRGQEARLRCSPMKGHSHVYWYRQLPEEGLKFMVYLQKENIIDESGMPKERFSAEFPKEGPSILRIQQVVRGDSAAYFCASSPPGQLQETQYFGPGTRLLVL.

The chain has TRBV4-2 and TRBJ2-1; the match to TRBD2 covers 11 bases. With 2 bases clipped from V and 5 bases from J, the junction kept 14 bases outside the gene matches. Germline assignment: CDR1 LGHNA and CDR2 YNFKEQ. The CDR3 loop spans 19 amino acids. This CDR3 is CASSQSPLLLAGADNEQFF. In DNA form, the CDR3 reads TGTGCCAGCAGCCAATCCCCTCTCCTACTAGCGGGAGCGGACAATGAGCAGTTCTTC.

The chain employs TRBV9 and TRBJ2-3, with TRBD1 matching over 9 bases. Germline V lookup: CDR1 SGDLS, CDR2 YYNGEE. V lost 2 bases, J lost 4 bases, and 5 bases stayed unmatched. The CDR3 extends over 15 amino acids. This chain's CDR3 is CASSVTGQGADTQYF. CDR3 nucleotide sequence: TGTGCCAGCAGCGTTACGGGACAGGGCGCAGATACGCAGTATTTT.

The chain employs TRBV28 and TRBJ2-3; 7 positions match TRBD1. J lost 1 base, V lost 3 bases, and 7 bases had no gene match. Germline CDR1 is MDHEN and CDR2 is SYDVKM. The CDR3 has 16 residues. The DNA of the CDR3 is TGTGCCAGCAGTTTTAGGACAGGCGGACGCACAGATACGCAGTATTTT. It specifies CASSFRTGGRTDTQYF.

V is TRBV13 and J is TRBJ2-7; 12 bases match TRBD2. From germline, CDR1 is PRHDT and CDR2 FYEKMQ (reference sequence). V trimming: 4 bases; J trimming: 3 bases; junction bases outside the gene matches: 4. The CDR3 has 15 residues. The CDR3 DNA reads TGTGCCAGCAGCTCCGGACTAGCGGGGCACTACGAGCAGTACTTC. This gives the protein CASSSGLAGHYEQYF.

The chain employs TRBV2 and TRBJ2-7; the match to TRBD1 covers 8 bases. The V segment lost 6 bases and the J segment 5 bases; nucleotides outside the gene matches: 3. Germline loops: CDR1 SNHLY, CDR2 FYNNEI. The CDR3 totals 12 residues. CDR3 bases: TGTGCCAGCAGAAAGGACAGGGACGAGCAGTACTTC. This codes for CASRKDRDEQYF. The entire variable domain, with the rest obtained from reference TRBV2 and TRBJ2-7, is as follows: EPEVTQTPSHQVTQMGQEVILRCVPISNHLYFYWYRQILGQKVEFLVSFYNNEISEKSEIFDDQFSVERPDGSNFTLKIRSTKLEDSAMYFCASRKDRDEQYFGPGTRLTVT.

The CDR3 protein is CASSGSGTDTGELFF. CDR3 sequence (DNA): TGTGCCAGCAGCGGCTCGGGGACTGACACCGGGGAGCTGTTTTTT. The genes are TRBV7-8 and TRBJ2-2; tentative D call: TRBD2 (6 bases). Germline CDR1 SGHVS, CDR2 FQNEAQ. V lost 5 bases, J lost 3 bases, and 13 bases lay in between. CDR3 length: 15 residues.

The rearrangement links TRBV5-1 to TRBJ2-3; TRBD2 is a possible D gene (6 bases). V was pared by 6 bases and J by 6 bases, with 14 bases between. The CDR3 runs 13 residues. CDR1 and CDR2 from the germline V gene are SGHRS and YFSETQ. In nucleotides, the CDR3 is TGCGCCAGCATCGGGAGCACGCTGGATACGCAGTATTTT. Translated: CASIGSTLDTQYF.

CDR3 coding DNA: TGTGCCAGCACCCTGACAGGGGGCCGCTATAGCAATCAGCCCCAGCATTTT. It translates to CASTLTGGRYSNQPQHF. The chain recombines TRBV28 with TRBJ1-5; 10 nucleotides line up with TRBD1. V gave up 7 bases and J gave up 0 bases; unmatched junction bases: 9. The V gene's germline CDR1 is MDHEN and CDR2 SYDVKM. The CDR3 extends over 17 amino acids.

J is TRBJ1-2 and V is TRBV7-9, with TRBD1 as a possible D gene (6 bases). Germline assignment: CDR1 SEHNR and CDR2 FQNEAQ (reference sequence). The CDR3 has 16 amino acids. V lost 4 bases, J lost 6 bases, and 21 bases lay in between. CDR3: CASSSSTGPQGDGYTF. The DNA for the CDR3 is TGTGCCAGCAGCTCCTCGACAGGCCCCCAAGGTGATGGCTACACCTTC.

V gene TRBV9 combines with J gene TRBJ2-3; 15 nucleotides agree with TRBD2. The length of the CDR3 is 18 residues. The V segment lost 1 base and the J segment 3 bases; nucleotides outside the gene matches: 6. CDR1 SGDLS and CDR2 YYNGEE come from the germline V gene. The CDR3 is CASSVTGLAGGFTDTQYF. CDR3 sequence (DNA): TGTGCCAGCAGCGTAACGGGACTAGCGGGAGGATTTACAGATACGCAGTATTTT.

This chain connects TRBV5-1 to TRBJ1-3; D is undetermined. The CDR3 contains 16 residues. Germline V CDR1 and CDR2: SGHRS, YFSETQ. Trimming took 4 bases from V and 0 from J, leaving 14 bases between them. CDR3 sequence (DNA): TGCGCCAGCAGCCCGCCAGAGGGAGGCTCTGGAAACACCATATATTTT. As protein: CASSPPEGGSGNTIYF.

V usage is TRBV30 and J usage is TRBJ2-2; TRBD2 aligns across 10 bases. CDR3 length equals 15 residues. Per germline, CDR1 GTSNPN and CDR2 SVGIG (reference sequence). V shed 1 base, J shed 6 bases, and the junction held 5 bases outside the gene matches. The CDR3 here is CAWSELAGAPGELFF. The CDR3 DNA sequence: TGTGCCTGGAGTGAGCTAGCGGGAGCTCCCGGGGAGCTGTTTTTT. Based on the CDR3 plus reference TRBV30 and TRBJ2-2, the full variable domain is SQTIHQWPATLVQPVGSPLSLECTVEGTSNPNLYWYRQAAGRGLQLLFYSVGIGQISSEVPQNLSASRPQDRQFILSSKKLLLSDSGFYLCAWSELAGAPGELFFGEGSRLTVL.

This rearrangement joins TRBV29-1 to TRBJ2-1, with 8 bases lining up with TRBD2. The CDR3 loop spans 14 amino acids. Germline V lookup: CDR1 SQVTM, CDR2 ANQGSEA. Trimming took 5 bases from V and 4 from J; bases not matched to a gene: 7. Here the CDR3 DNA reads TGCAGCGTTCAAATCGGGGGGGGGTACAATGAGCAGTTCTTC. Translation gives CSVQIGGGYNEQFF.

The V call is TRBV7-9, the J call TRBJ2-2, with D possibly TRBD2 on 7 matching bases. The CDR3 covers 17 residues. Germline V gene sequence: CDR1 SEHNR, CDR2 FQNEAQ (reference sequence). V was trimmed by 4 bases and J by 0 bases, leaving 15 bases between them. The CDR3 sequence: CASSSKGGGPNTGELFF. DNA for the CDR3: TGTGCCAGCAGCTCGAAAGGGGGGGGCCCGAACACCGGGGAGCTGTTTTTT.

J is TRBJ2-3 and V is TRBV11-2; D call uncertain. Trimming pared 1 base from V and 2 bases from J, leaving 4 bases between. The germline CDR1 and CDR2 sequences are SGHAT and FQNNGV. The CDR3 consists of 13 residues. This chain's CDR3 is CASSLVATDTQYF. CDR3 coding DNA: TGTGCCAGCAGCTTAGTAGCCACAGATACGCAGTATTTT.

The V gene is TRBV7-9, the J gene TRBJ2-7; D may be TRBD2 (6 bases). The germline gives CDR1 SEHNR, CDR2 FQNEAQ (reference sequence). This CDR3 is 16 amino acids long. Trimming cost V 2 bases and J 3 bases, with 17 bases left between them. Here the CDR3 reads CASSLSSGVLLYEQYF. The CDR3 DNA reads as TGTGCCAGCAGCTTAAGTTCGGGAGTCCTCCTCTACGAGCAGTACTTC.

The chain is built from TRBV7-9 and TRBJ2-7, with TRBD2 as a possible D gene (6 bases). Deletions cut 1 base from V and 3 bases from J, with 13 bases between. This CDR3 has 15 residues. Germline CDR1 and CDR2: SEHNR and FQNEAQ (reference sequence). The CDR3 here is CASSLGGGVGYEQYF. The CDR3 DNA is TGTGCCAGCAGCTTAGGGGGAGGAGTGGGCTACGAGCAGTACTTC.

The chain has TRBV27 and TRBJ2-3, with 12 bases fitting TRBD1. Germline V gene sequence: CDR1 MNHEY, CDR2 SMNVEV (reference sequence). The junction had 6 bases not matched to a gene; V was cut back by 7 bases and J by 1 base. The CDR3 runs 16 residues. The CDR3 spells CASNRGTGGRTDTQYF. The CDR3, as DNA: TGTGCCAGCAATAGAGGGACAGGGGGCCGCACAGATACGCAGTATTTT.